Listed below are T cell receptor beta chains from one sample, sequenced in a study of T cell changes during pregnancy in multiple sclerosis. Sequencing was performed with immunoSEQ multiplex PCR; in TCRdb, only in-frame clones are kept and a portion is missing. The sample records tens of thousands of clones, around nine tenths being singletons. The input for sequencing was CD4+ T cells from peripheral blood mononuclear cells, taken after pregnancy. Source of these receptors: a female donor with multiple sclerosis, enrolled in a pregnancy study. Each CDR3 is given without its conserved first and last residue. D genes are given only for firm matches.

J,V,D,CDR3
TRBJ1-4,TRBV30,.,AWSPLGRNEKLF
TRBJ2-1,TRBV5-1,TRBD2,ASSLFRGSDNEQF
TRBJ1-5,TRBV30,.,AWSVTDPGPQH
TRBJ1-2,TRBV7-9,TRBD1,ASSLGGGVYGYT
TRBJ2-1,TRBV14,TRBD2,ASSQEPGRERGGEQF
TRBJ2-2,TRBV19,TRBD2,ASSTRLAGGSTGELF
TRBJ2-3,TRBV6-4,.,ASSDSGRADTQY
TRBJ2-1,TRBV5-1,TRBD2,ASSLGGGGGYNEQF
TRBJ2-1,TRBV5-4,TRBD2,ASSRWFGGGYNEQF
TRBJ2-1,TRBV7-3,.,ASSLGRTSYNEQF
TRBJ2-1,TRBV11-3,TRBD1,ASSLGEGQVHNEQF
TRBJ2-7,TRBV19,.,ASTPPGSNEQY
TRBJ2-1,TRBV18,.,ASSLSGQYNEQF
TRBJ2-2,TRBV7-9,TRBD2,ASSKAGRKTGELF
TRBJ1-4,TRBV19,.,ASSKVAGVNEKLF
TRBJ1-1,TRBV13,TRBD1,ASSTGQGTPMNTEAF
TRBJ2-1,TRBV7-2,.,ASSLGTYNEQF
TRBJ2-3,TRBV7-2,.,ASSLGGRVGTDTQY
TRBJ1-2,TRBV2,.,ASSGKGRGYGYT
TRBJ2-2,TRBV11-3,TRBD1,ASSAPQGANTGELF
TRBJ2-2,TRBV27,TRBD2,ASNGLGTSGKRGELF
TRBJ2-3,TRBV10-3,TRBD2,AISTGLAGGDTQY
TRBJ2-3,TRBV5-1,TRBD2,ASSSGLAGVDTQY
TRBJ1-2,TRBV19,.,ASTTQWQGKDYGYT
TRBJ2-3,TRBV5-1,.,ASSLATADTQY
TRBJ1-2,TRBV27,.,ASSSLQINYGYT
TRBJ1-5,TRBV28,.,ASSSTAGTYQPQH
TRBJ1-1,TRBV6-4,TRBD1,ASRRQGGTEAF
TRBJ1-2,TRBV4-2,TRBD1,ASSQDGNRGLVNYGYT
TRBJ1-5,TRBV29-1,TRBD1,SVPGQGAGQPQH
TRBJ1-1,TRBV7-8,TRBD1,ASSLEGAQGVEAF
TRBJ2-7,TRBV2,.,ASFEGSYEQY
TRBJ1-3,TRBV5-5,.,ASRRTVSGNTIY
TRBJ2-3,TRBV5-4,.,ASSLRGSTDTQY
TRBJ1-4,TRBV14,.,ASSSVRTANEKLF
TRBJ1-5,TRBV6-1,.,ASSDKRGTGNQPQH
TRBJ1-2,TRBV7-9,.,ASSLTGLNYGYT
TRBJ1-2,TRBV14,.,ASSQVTGSGYT
TRBJ2-3,TRBV19,.,ASSERVTTDTQY
TRBJ2-7,TRBV7-6,TRBD1,ASSISRGLVDEQY
TRBJ2-5,TRBV5-4,TRBD2,ASSGGTSGRGETQY
TRBJ2-2,TRBV5-1,TRBD1,ASSWATGTGQWELF
TRBJ2-1,TRBV11-3,TRBD2,ASSLSGRADNEQF
TRBJ1-2,TRBV7-2,.,ASSSTLTGAGFHGYT
TRBJ2-3,TRBV6-6,.,ASSYSMAGTDTQY
TRBJ1-2,TRBV28,.,ASSTLGGGYGYT
TRBJ2-7,TRBV29-1,.,SVRTEAHEQY
TRBJ1-2,TRBV6-5,.,ASSYDRLYGYT